What follows is one T cell receptor (beta chain) and its context. The repertoire was sequenced with immunoSEQ multiplex PCR; TCRdb's copy has only in-frame clones and lacks some. Here the sample spans about 140,000 clones, roughly 79% being singletons. The data were obtained in a study of blood T cell repertoires in COVID-19. The origin of this receptor is a human donor in a cohort sampled during active COVID-19. The material sequenced was peripheral blood.

The CDR3 nucleotides are TGTGCCAGCAGTTTATACGGGGGATCGACTAGCACAGATACGCAGTATTTT. This encodes CASSLYGGSTSTDTQYF. This chain connects TRBV27 to TRBJ2-3; the D gene is possibly TRBD2 (6 bases). The CDR3 runs 17 residues. Germline loops: CDR1 MNHEY, CDR2 SMNVEV (reference sequence). V was clipped by 1 base and J by 0 bases, with 14 bases between them.